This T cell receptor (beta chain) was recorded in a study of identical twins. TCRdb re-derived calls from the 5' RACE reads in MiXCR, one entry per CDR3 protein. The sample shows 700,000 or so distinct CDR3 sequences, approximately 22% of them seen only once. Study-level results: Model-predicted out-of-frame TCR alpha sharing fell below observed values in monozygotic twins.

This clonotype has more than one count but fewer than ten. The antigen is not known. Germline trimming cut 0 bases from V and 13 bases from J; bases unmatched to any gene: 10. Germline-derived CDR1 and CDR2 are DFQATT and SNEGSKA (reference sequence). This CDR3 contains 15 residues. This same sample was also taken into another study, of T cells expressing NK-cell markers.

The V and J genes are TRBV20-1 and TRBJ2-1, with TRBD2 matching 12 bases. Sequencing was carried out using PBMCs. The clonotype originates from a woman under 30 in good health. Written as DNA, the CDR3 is TGCAGTGCTAGAGAGACTAGCGGGAGTAATCAGAAACAGTTCTTC. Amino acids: CSARETSGSNQKQFF.